The clone carrying this T cell receptor beta chain was observed at least ten times. Its antigen is undetermined. This entry is derived from a study of T cells after yellow fever vaccination. Study-wide results and caveats: Post-booster repertoires contained most primary-vaccination clones again (roughly 97% CD4, around 89% CD8).

Looked up from germline, CDR1 is LGHDT and CDR2 is YNNKEL (reference sequence). Between the trimmed V and J ends, which lost 0 bases and 3 bases, there was a span of 14 bases. The CDR3 length is 17 residues. The TCR cDNA carried a universal primer site and UMIs from 5'RACE template switching. TCRdb reprocessed the 5' RACE reads with MiXCR, giving one entry per CDR3 protein. This table holds about 75,000 distinct CDR3 sequences, 7.3% found once. The rearrangement joins TRBV3-1 to TRBJ2-2, with D perhaps matching TRBD1 or TRBD2 (6 bases each). Sequenced material: CD8+ T cells sorted from PBMCs, taken about 10 days after the first yellow fever vaccination. The source is a man in his late teens or twenties who received the YFV17D yellow fever vaccine. CDR3 sequence: CASSQEGGRQYTGELFF. CDR3 DNA: TGTGCCAGCAGCCAAGAAGGGGGGCGTCAGTACACCGGGGAGCTGTTTTTT.